This entry concerns a single T cell receptor (beta chain). A much larger clone sits a single nucleotide away, making a read error possible. This CDR3 spans 16 amino acids. Per germline, CDR1 MNHEY and CDR2 SVGAGI. TCRdb redid the calling of the 5' RACE reads with MiXCR, one entry per CDR3 protein. The repertoire includes about 190,000 distinct CDR3 sequences, 15% to 20% of them detected once, and 40% sits in the top ten. The sample originates from a study of identical twins. The data also belong to a second study, concerning T cells expressing NK-cell markers.

Sequenced input: CD8+ T cells sorted from blood. The V gene is TRBV6-5, the J gene TRBJ2-2; weak D call: TRBD1 (5 bases). This TCR was recovered from a woman between 18 and 30 years old in good health. This chain's CDR3 is CASGYVTATNTGELFF. The CDR3 nucleotides read TGTGCCAGCGGTTACGTGACAGCAACGAACACCGGGGAGCTGTTTTTT.